One sample yielded the 17 T cell receptor beta chains listed below, sequenced in a study of tumor-infiltrating lymphocytes in oesophageal squamous cell carcinoma. MiXCR, run by TCRdb on the PCR reads, gives a single entry per CDR3 protein. The table records around 15,000 distinct CDR3 sequences, about 50% of them present only once. Sequencing used esophageal tumor tissue. The receptors here all came from a male donor with esophageal squamous cell carcinoma.

This clonotype was seen only a few times. The chain couples TRBV7-2 to TRBJ2-1, with a tentative D call TRBD2 (5 bases). The J call may be in error: the DNA end matches TRBJ2-5 better. Germline assignment: CDR1 SGHTA and CDR2 FQGNSA. This CDR3 spans 13 amino acids. Here the CDR3 DNA reads TGTGCCAGCAGCTTAAACTGGGAGGAGACCCAGTACTTC. This encodes CASSLNWEETQYF.

The chain employs TRBV7-2 and TRBJ2-4; D call uncertain. TRBJ2-7 matches the DNA end more closely, so the J call is doubtful. Germline loops: CDR1 SGHTA, CDR2 FQGNSA. This CDR3 contains 13 residues. DNA for the CDR3: TGTGCCAGCCGCCGACTCCCTCTCTACGAGCAGTACTTC. Its translation is CASRRLPLYEQYF.

This chain uses TRBV7-9 with TRBJ1-4; 9 nucleotides match TRBD1. This CDR3 is built from 16 residues. CDR1 and CDR2 (germline): SEHNR, FQNEAQ (reference sequence). The trim removed 6 bases at V and 14 bases at J, leaving 19 bases unmatched. CDR3 sequence: CASRGPPGQGPVRLFF. CDR3 bases: TGTGCCAGCAGAGGCCCCCCGGGACAGGGCCCCGTAAGGCTGTTTTTT.

The chain is built from TRBV7-6 and TRBJ2-5; 13 nucleotides line up with TRBD2. Germline V gene sequence: CDR1 SGHVS, CDR2 FNYEAQ. The CDR3 contains 16 residues. After removal of 1 base from V and 4 bases from J, the junction contained 3 bases not matched to a gene. CDR3 DNA: TGTGCCAGCAGCTTAGGCGGACTAGCGGGAGCAGAGACCCAGTACTTC. This translates into CASSLGGLAGAETQYF.

There are many counts of this clonotype. With a much larger clone just one base away, this may be a read error. The chain recombines TRBV5-1 with TRBJ2-5; maybe TRBD2 (6 bases). CDR3 size: 15 residues. The germline V and J ends were trimmed by 2 bases and 11 bases, with 22 bases remaining between them. Looked up from germline, CDR1 is SGHRS and CDR2 is YFSETQ. The CDR3 reads CASSFPGRVGNEQYF. DNA of the CDR3: TGCGCCAGCAGCTTCCCCGGGAGAGTGGGCAATGAGCAGTACTTC. Complete variable domain (other parts from reference TRBV5-1 and TRBJ2-5): KAGVTQTPRYLIKTRGQQVTLSCSPISGHRSVSWYQQTPGQGLQFLFEYFSETQRNKGNFPGRFSGRQFSNSRSEMNVSTLELGDSALYLCASSFPGRVGNEQYFGPGTRLLVL.

The chain joins TRBV6-4 to TRBJ2-1; 9 positions agree with TRBD2. The CDR3 sequence is 19 residues long. J gave up 8 bases and V 1 base, and 18 bases lay outside the gene matches. Per germline, CDR1 MRHNA and CDR2 SNTAGT. The CDR3 DNA sequence: TGTGCCAGCAGTGACTACATGAGGCTAGCGGGATGGCACAGGCATGAGCAGTTCTTC. This translates into CASSDYMRLAGWHRHEQFF.

The chain carries TRBV19 and TRBJ2-3; TRBD2 aligns across 10 bases. The CDR3 totals 16 residues. The germline CDR1 and CDR2 sequences are LNHDA and SQIVND (reference sequence). Germline trimming cut 6 bases from V and 0 bases from J; bases unmatched to any gene: 6. In nucleotides, the CDR3 is TGTGCCAGTAGCCTACTAGCGGGGATAAGCACAGATACGCAGTATTTT. Residues: CASSLLAGISTDTQYF. The full variable domain, its missing parts supplied by reference TRBV19 and TRBJ2-3, is DGGITQSPKYLFRKEGQNVTLSCEQNLNHDAMYWYRQDPGQGLRLIYYSQIVNDFQKGDIAEGYSVSREKKESFPLTVTSAQKNPTAFYLCASSLLAGISTDTQYFGPGTRLTVL.

The CDR3 spells CASSFGQSYEQYF. In DNA, the CDR3 is TGTGCCAGCAGTTTTGGTCAAAGTTACGAGCAGTACTTC. V gene TRBV28 combines with J gene TRBJ2-5; D is unresolved. The J call may be faulty, since TRBJ2-7 better matches the DNA end. Germline CDR1 is MDHEN and CDR2 is SYDVKM. The CDR3 is made up of 13 amino acids.

The chain employs TRBV7-4 and TRBJ2-5, with D maybe TRBD1 (6 bases). Germline V gene data show CDR1 as SGHVT and CDR2 as SQSDAQ. CDR3 length: 13 amino acids. Trimming took off 2 bases at V and 4 bases at J, with 8 bases between the two ends. DNA of the CDR3: TGTGCCAGCAGCTTACAGGGGTCAGAGACCCAGTACTTC. Amino acid sequence: CASSLQGSETQYF.

V gene TRBV6-1 combines with J gene TRBJ2-3; unclear D gene. CDR1 MNHNS and CDR2 SASEGT come from the germline V gene. Between the trimmed V and J ends, which lost 6 bases and 2 bases, there was a span of 12 bases. The CDR3 length is 14 residues. The CDR3 DNA follows: TGTGCCAGCAGCCCTCAAGGGTACACAGATACGCAGTATTTT. Its translation: CASSPQGYTDTQYF.

The rearrangement joins TRBV12-3 or TRBV12-4 to TRBJ2-1; D not certain. This CDR3 has 16 residues. V was clipped by 2 bases and J by 2 bases, with 13 bases between them. The CDR3 protein is CASSLTLVPPYNEQFF. CDR3 nucleotide sequence: TGTGCCAGCAGTTTAACACTGGTCCCCCCCTACAATGAGCAGTTCTTC.

There are a few counts of this clonotype. This chain connects TRBV7-3 to TRBJ1-1, with 7 bases that match TRBD1. Germline V lookup: CDR1 SGHTA, CDR2 FQGTGA. V was pared by 2 bases and J by 1 base, with 1 base of the junction left unmatched. This CDR3 region has 14 residues. The CDR3 loop is CASSLGTENTEAFF. The DNA of the CDR3 is TGTGCCAGCAGCTTAGGGACAGAGAACACTGAAGCTTTCTTT. Based on the CDR3 plus reference TRBV7-3 and TRBJ1-1, the full variable domain is GAGVSQTPSNKVTEKGKYVELRCDPISGHTALYWYRQSLGQGPEFLIYFQGTGAADDSGLPNDRFFAVRPEGSVSTLKIQRTERGDSAVYLCASSLGTENTEAFFGQGTRLTVV.

This clonotype occurred many times. V is TRBV28 and J is TRBJ1-5; 12 bases line up with TRBD1. This CDR3 comprises 16 residues. CDR1 MDHEN and CDR2 SYDVKM come from the germline V gene. V lost 2 bases and J lost 7; bases outside the gene matches: 6. CDR3 bases: TGTGCCAGCAGTTTACCGGGACAGGGGGCGCGGCAGCCCCAGCATTTT. This encodes CASSLPGQGARQPQHF.

This chain joins TRBV28 and TRBJ2-3; 9 nucleotides agree with TRBD1. The junction had 4 bases not matched to a gene; V was cut back by 6 bases and J by 9 bases. The CDR3 consists of 12 residues. CDR1 is MDHEN and CDR2 is SYDVKM in the germline V gene. This CDR3 reads CASRLTGGTQYF. The CDR3 DNA sequence: TGTGCCAGCAGGCTGACAGGGGGGACGCAGTATTTT.

The rearrangement uses TRBV6-6 and TRBJ2-5; no clear D gene. Trimming stripped 0 bases from V and 0 bases from J, with 5 bases between. CDR1 MNHNY and CDR2 SVGAGI come from the germline V gene (reference sequence). This CDR3 is 14 amino acids long. CDR3 nucleotides: TGTGCCAGCAGTTACTCATACTACCAAGAGACCCAGTACTTC. It encodes CASSYSYYQETQYF.

The CDR3 DNA reads as TGTGCCAGCAGCGGGAGCGGGGGCGAGCAGTACTTC. Protein: CASSGSGGEQYF. The chain is built from TRBV7-8 and TRBJ2-4; 8 bases are shared with TRBD2. The DNA end favors TRBJ2-7, so the J call may be wrong. Germline V gene sequence: CDR1 SGHVS, CDR2 FQNEAQ. The CDR3 is 12 amino acids.

V gene TRBV2 combines with J gene TRBJ2-3, with D tentatively TRBD1 (6 bases). CDR1 is SNHLY, CDR2 FYNNEI, per germline. The ends were cut back, 1 base at V and 4 bases at J, with 6 bases in the middle. This CDR3 has 13 amino acids. CDR3 protein: CASSEEGADTQYF. CDR3 DNA: TGTGCCAGCAGTGAAGAGGGGGCAGATACGCAGTATTTT. Drawing the rest from reference TRBV2 and TRBJ2-3, the complete variable domain is EPEVTQTPSHQVTQMGQEVILRCVPISNHLYFYWYRQILGQKVEFLVSFYNNEISEKSEIFDDQFSVERPDGSNFTLKIRSTKLEDSAMYFCASSEEGADTQYFGPGTRLTVL.